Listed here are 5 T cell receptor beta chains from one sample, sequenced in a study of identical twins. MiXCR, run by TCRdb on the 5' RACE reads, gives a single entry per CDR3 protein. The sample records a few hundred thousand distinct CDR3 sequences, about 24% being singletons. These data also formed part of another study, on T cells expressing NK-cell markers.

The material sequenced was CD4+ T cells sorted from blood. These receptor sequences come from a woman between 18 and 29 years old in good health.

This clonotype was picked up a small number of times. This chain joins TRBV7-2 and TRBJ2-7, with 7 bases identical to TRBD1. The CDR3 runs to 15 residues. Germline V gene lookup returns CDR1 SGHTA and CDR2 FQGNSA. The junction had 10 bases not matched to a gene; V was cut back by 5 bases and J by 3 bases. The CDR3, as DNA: TGTGCCAGCAGCGCGGACAGGCTACTGGTCTACGAGCAGTACTTC. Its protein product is CASSADRLLVYEQYF.

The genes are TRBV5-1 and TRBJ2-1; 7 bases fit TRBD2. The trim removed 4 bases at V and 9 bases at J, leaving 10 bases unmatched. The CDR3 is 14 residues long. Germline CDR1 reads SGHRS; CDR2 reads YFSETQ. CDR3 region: CASSLDLGGGEQFF. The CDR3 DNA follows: TGCGCCAGCAGCCTTGATTTAGGCGGGGGTGAGCAGTTCTTC.

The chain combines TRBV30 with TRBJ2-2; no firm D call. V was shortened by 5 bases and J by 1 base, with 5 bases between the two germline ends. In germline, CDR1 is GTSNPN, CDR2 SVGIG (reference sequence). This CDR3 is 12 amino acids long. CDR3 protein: CAWGRNTGELFF. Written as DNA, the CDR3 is TGTGCCTGGGGACGGAACACCGGGGAGCTGTTTTTT.

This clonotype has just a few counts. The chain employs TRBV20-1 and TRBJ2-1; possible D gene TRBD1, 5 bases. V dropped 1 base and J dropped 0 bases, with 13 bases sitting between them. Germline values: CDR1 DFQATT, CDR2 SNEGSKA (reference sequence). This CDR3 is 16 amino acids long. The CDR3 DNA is TGCAGTGCTAGAGTGCACAGGTCAAGCTCCTACAATGAGCAGTTCTTC. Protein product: CSARVHRSSSYNEQFF.

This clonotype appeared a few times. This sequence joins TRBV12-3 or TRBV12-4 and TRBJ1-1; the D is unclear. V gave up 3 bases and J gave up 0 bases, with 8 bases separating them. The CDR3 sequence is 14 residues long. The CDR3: CASSFMNMNTEAFF. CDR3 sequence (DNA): TGTGCCAGCAGTTTTATGAATATGAACACTGAAGCTTTCTTT.